This T cell receptor (beta chain) was sequenced during a study of beta chain features in type 1 diabetes. The study reverse transcribed the entire isolated RNA, so it sequenced expressed TCRB transcripts. Roughly 3.6 million reads, on average, came from each naive, central memory and regulatory T cell sample. Method: immunoSEQ multiplex PCR; TCRdb's copy keeps in-frame clones and lacks some. The sample carries around 330,000 clones, approximately 11% recorded once. Worth noting for this clone: Its target is unknown.

The study's findings and limits: Type 1 diabetes patients had fewer VDJ junction insertions and more deletions. For Type 1 diabetes patients, all four CD4+ subsets carried TCRB CDR3s that were moderately but significantly shorter.

CD4+ cells of the naive, central memory, regulatory and stem cell-like memory types were sorted via CD45RO/CCR7/CD25/CD127/CD95/CD27. J gave up 6 bases and V 6 bases, and 14 bases lay outside the gene matches. This CDR3 comprises 16 residues. The germline gives CDR1 MDHEN, CDR2 SYDVKM. Specimen: naive CD4+ T cells from blood. The chain links TRBV28 to TRBJ1-5; 7 bases are a match to TRBD1. The clonotype was recovered from a young woman in good health. The CDR3 sequence: CASRSTGAPGSQPQHF. CDR3 in DNA: TGTGCCAGCAGATCTACAGGGGCGCCGGGTAGTCAGCCCCAGCATTTT.